Listed here are 9 T cell receptor beta chains from one sample, sequenced in a study of neurological immune-mediated disorders. TCRdb passed the 5' RACE reads through MiXCR, listing each CDR3 protein once. The table lists 32,000 or so distinct CDR3 sequences, 12% of them singletons. Material: PBMCs. These receptors all stem from an older woman in good health.

This clonotype was detected many times. V is TRBV29-1 and J is TRBJ1-1; D not resolved. This CDR3 is 12 amino acids long. Per the germline V gene, CDR1 is SQVTM and CDR2 is ANQGSEA. Deletions cut 5 bases from V and 8 bases from J, with 15 bases between. The CDR3 here is CSVLPVSSEAFF. CDR3 nucleotide sequence: TGCAGCGTTCTCCCGGTGAGTTCGGAAGCTTTCTTT.

This clonotype appeared many times. The V and J genes are TRBV4-2 and TRBJ1-6; D not resolved. The ends were cut back, 0 bases at V and 7 bases at J, with 10 bases in the middle. CDR1 and CDR2 from the germline V gene are LGHNA and YNFKEQ. The CDR3 has 15 residues. For the CDR3, the DNA is TGTGCCAGCAGCCAAGATGGGGATGGGAATTCACCCCTCCACTTT. It encodes CASSQDGDGNSPLHF.

Ten or more counts support this clonotype. The V and J genes are TRBV7-2 and TRBJ2-3, with no clear D. V was trimmed by 1 base and J by 7 bases, leaving 9 bases between them. CDR3 length equals 13 residues. Looked up from germline, CDR1 is SGHTA and CDR2 is FQGNSA. The CDR3 loop reads CASSLGLAHTQYF. The CDR3 region has the DNA TGTGCCAGCAGCTTAGGGTTAGCACATACGCAGTATTTT.

At least ten counts were recorded for this clonotype. This chain links TRBV4-1 with TRBJ2-1; 12 bases match TRBD1. The length of the CDR3 is 15 residues. The trim removed 4 bases at V and 8 bases at J, leaving 6 bases unmatched. CDR1 and CDR2 from the germline V gene are MGHRA and YSYEKL. The CDR3 DNA sequence: TGCGCCAGCAGCCGACCGGGACAGGGGGCTGATGAGCAGTTCTTC. Protein product: CASSRPGQGADEQFF.

This clonotype was observed a handful of times. A junction boundary mismatches the germline segment, possibly from a read error. This chain connects TRBV7-6 to TRBJ2-5; perhaps TRBD2 as D (5 bases). Germline CDR1 SGHVS, CDR2 FNYEAQ. The CDR3 is made up of 13 amino acids. CDR3 amino acids: CASSPPGAETKYF. CDR3 nucleotides: TGTGCCAGCAGTCCCCCCGGAGCGGAGACCAAGTACTTC.

This clonotype has at least ten counts. The J gene is TRBJ2-7, the V gene TRBV9; 9 nucleotides match TRBD1. Germline-derived CDR1 and CDR2 are SGDLS and YYNGEE. Losses at the gene ends were 3 bases for V and 2 bases for J; bases not matched to a gene: 6. The CDR3 is 15 amino acids. The CDR3 bases are TGTGCCAGCAGCGACAGGTGGGACAGGGCCTACGAGCAGTACTTC. This translates into CASSDRWDRAYEQYF.

This clonotype has at least ten counts. V usage is TRBV29-1 and J usage is TRBJ2-1; D possibly corresponds to TRBD2 (5 bases). The ends were cut back, 6 bases at V and 3 bases at J, with 21 bases in the middle. This CDR3 has 16 residues. The germline gives CDR1 SQVTM, CDR2 ANQGSEA. The CDR3 DNA reads as TGCAGCGTCAAACAAACTAAACGGGATAACTACAATGAGCAGTTCTTC. This translates into CSVKQTKRDNYNEQFF.

At least ten counts were recorded for this clonotype. The V gene is TRBV5-1, the J gene TRBJ2-3; 9 bases align to TRBD1. The J segment lost 1 base and the V segment lost 3 bases, leaving 3 bases of the junction unmatched. The CDR3 totals 15 residues. Germline CDR1 is SGHRS and CDR2 is YFSETQ. The CDR3 DNA sequence: TGCGCCAGCAGCTCCCGGGACAGGGGCACAGATACGCAGTATTTT. Translated, it gives CASSSRDRGTDTQYF.

This clonotype was seen repeatedly, ten times or more. This sequence joins TRBV5-1 and TRBJ1-1; the D is unclear. V was pared by 2 bases and J by 1 base, with 9 bases between. The germline gives CDR1 SGHRS, CDR2 YFSETQ. The CDR3 contains 14 residues. CDR3 DNA sequence: TGCGCCAGCAGCTTAGAGGGTTGGAACACTGAAGCTTTCTTT. This encodes CASSLEGWNTEAFF.